This TCR beta chain was obtained from a study of memory CD4+ T cells and cytomegalovirus serostatus. Study background: Of the healthy Belgian adults, roughly ten were CMV seropositive and 24 seronegative.

The CDR3 length is 18 residues. Germline V gene data show CDR1 as SEHNR and CDR2 as FQNEAQ (reference sequence). V lost 8 bases to trimming and J lost 4 bases; unmatched junction nucleotides: 17. Single viable CD3+CD4+CD8-CD45RO+ cells were sorted as the memory CD4+ T cells. Generated by immunoSEQ multiplex PCR, the TCRdb table keeps only in-frame clones and is missing some. This table has tens of thousands of clones, over 70% appearing once. This chain connects TRBV7-9 to TRBJ2-6; 7 nucleotides align to TRBD1. The sequence came from an adult in good health and CMV-seronegative. The specimen was memory CD4+ T cells from blood. This CDR3 reads CASPAPRQGAPGANVLTF. Written as DNA, the CDR3 is TGTGCCAGCCCCGCCCCCCGACAGGGCGCACCCGGGGCCAACGTCCTGACTTTC.